The 10 T cell receptor beta chains below come from one sample, sequenced in a study of radiotherapy plus CTLA-4 blockade in lung cancer. The data were produced by immunoSEQ multiplex PCR, yet TCRdb's version contains in-frame clones alone and is incomplete. The sample consists of some 80,000 clones, approximately 80% of them appearing once. The input for sequencing was peripheral blood, taken from a patient treated with radiotherapy plus ipilimumab. These receptors originate from a human donor with non-small cell lung cancer who had stable disease on radiotherapy plus ipilimumab.

This chain uses TRBV6-1 with TRBJ1-6; 8 bases fit TRBD1. V lost 6 bases to trimming and J lost 2 bases; unmatched junction nucleotides: 3. Germline V gene sequence: CDR1 MNHNS, CDR2 SASEGT. The CDR3 is 15 residues long. This chain's CDR3 is CASRGTGPYNSPLHF. The CDR3 DNA follows: TGTGCCAGCAGGGGGACAGGCCCCTATAATTCACCCCTCCACTTT.

The rearrangement links TRBV4-1 to TRBJ1-5; D gene uncertain. The germline V and J ends were trimmed by 1 base and 7 bases, with 8 bases remaining between them. CDR1 is MGHRA and CDR2 is YSYEKL in the germline V gene. This CDR3 comprises 13 residues. CDR3 in DNA: TGCGCCAGCAGCCAAGGGTTTTGGCAGCCCCAGCATTTT. Encoded protein: CASSQGFWQPQHF.

The V and J genes are TRBV6-6 and TRBJ1-1, with D perhaps TRBD1 (5 bases). V lost 0 bases and J lost 2, with 7 bases in between. Looked up from germline, CDR1 is MNHNY and CDR2 is SVGAGI (reference sequence). The CDR3 is 14 amino acids. As DNA, the CDR3 is TGTGCCAGCAGTTACTCGACAGCTAACACTGAAGCTTTCTTT. Residues: CASSYSTANTEAFF.

This clone was detected a few times. This chain joins TRBV9 and TRBJ1-4; D ambiguous. This CDR3 is built from 12 residues. Trimming removed 1 base from V and 10 bases from J, with 8 bases in between. Per germline, CDR1 SGDLS and CDR2 YYNGEE. For the CDR3, the DNA is TGTGCCAGCAGCGTAATAGGAGGAAAACTGTTTTTT. Translating gives CASSVIGGKLFF.

This chain joins TRBV9 and TRBJ2-3; 8 nucleotides line up with TRBD2. The CDR3 is made up of 15 amino acids. Germline V gene lookup returns CDR1 SGDLS and CDR2 YYNGEE. The J segment lost 6 bases and the V segment lost 0 bases, leaving 6 bases of the junction unmatched. The CDR3 is CASSVGGSGADTQYF. The DNA for the CDR3 is TGTGCCAGCAGCGTAGGTGGTAGCGGGGCGGATACGCAGTATTTT.

The chain carries TRBV29-1 and TRBJ1-1, with 7 bases fitting TRBD1. J was trimmed by 5 bases and V by 6 bases; bases with no gene match: 9. This CDR3 is 13 amino acids long. Germline CDR1 and CDR2: SQVTM and ANQGSEA. In nucleotides, the CDR3 is TGCAGCGTGGGAGGGGGCGCGGGGACTGAAGCTTTCTTT. The encoded protein is CSVGGGAGTEAFF.

V usage is TRBV7-2 and J usage is TRBJ2-5; 16 nucleotides line up with TRBD2. The germline CDR1 and CDR2 sequences are SGHTA and FQGNSA. The V segment lost 5 bases and the J segment 2 bases; nucleotides outside the gene matches: 2. The CDR3 covers 16 residues. The CDR3, as DNA: TGTGCCAGCAGCACGGGACTAGCGGGGGGGCAAGAGACCCAGTACTTC. Its protein product is CASSTGLAGGQETQYF.

The V gene is TRBV6-5, the J gene TRBJ1-1; tentatively, D is TRBD1 (6 bases). CDR1 is MNHEY, CDR2 SVGAGI, per germline. The CDR3 contains 15 residues. Deletions cut 7 bases from V and 0 bases from J, with 15 bases between. The CDR3 loop is CASMGDRPMNTEAFF. The CDR3 DNA is TGTGCCAGCATGGGTGACAGGCCCATGAACACTGAAGCTTTCTTT.

The chain uses TRBV7-2 and TRBJ2-3; no reliable D call. Trimming took 7 bases from V and 2 from J, leaving 13 bases between them. The CDR3 has 14 amino acids. Germline V gene lookup returns CDR1 SGHTA and CDR2 FQGNSA. Written as DNA, the CDR3 is TGTGCCAGCACCCTGACTGCACCCACAGATACGCAGTATTTT. Its translation is CASTLTAPTDTQYF.

This clone was seen only a few times. V gene TRBV6-6 combines with J gene TRBJ2-7; the match to TRBD1 covers 7 bases. V lost 4 bases and J lost 3; bases outside the gene matches: 3. Germline assignment: CDR1 MNHNY and CDR2 SVGAGI (reference sequence). This CDR3 region has 13 residues. The CDR3 region is CASSSGQLYEQYF. CDR3 in DNA: TGTGCCAGCAGTTCGGGACAGCTCTACGAGCAGTACTTC.